The clone carrying this TCR beta chain was seen ten or more times. Its target is unknown. This sample was taken from a study of tumor-infiltrating lymphocytes in primary liver carcinoma. Study overall: Patients of both sexes were 30 to 69 years old. Study-level points and caveats: Lower overlap was observed for tumor-adjacent and tumor-blood pairs relative to tumor region pairs.

The CDR3 is made up of 15 amino acids. CDR1 and CDR2 (germline): MNHEY, SVGAGI. V was clipped by 5 bases and J by 0 bases, with 12 bases between them. The investigators made TCR beta cDNA from about 0.45 ug total RNA, using a constant-region primer. Three nested multiplex PCR rounds, a slightly modified ARM-PCR, produced the libraries for TCR beta. For approximately 9 cycles apiece, the opening two PCR rounds ran with TRBV1-TRBV30 forward primers and a C-beta reverse primer. MiXCR, run by TCRdb on the multiplex PCR reads, gives a single entry per CDR3 protein. The sample includes about 200,000 distinct CDR3 sequences, roughly two thirds seen only once; the top ten take about 7.1%. Germline DNA was also extracted, and blood RNA derived from unsorted whole blood.

This chain connects TRBV6-5 to TRBJ2-3; maybe TRBD1 (5 bases). This TCR came from a woman aged 55-70 years with primary liver carcinoma and hepatitis B virus infection. Material: peripheral blood. The CDR3 bases are TGTGCCAGCAGTCCAGGGTTCCCCAGCACAGATACGCAGTATTTT. Translation: CASSPGFPSTDTQYF.